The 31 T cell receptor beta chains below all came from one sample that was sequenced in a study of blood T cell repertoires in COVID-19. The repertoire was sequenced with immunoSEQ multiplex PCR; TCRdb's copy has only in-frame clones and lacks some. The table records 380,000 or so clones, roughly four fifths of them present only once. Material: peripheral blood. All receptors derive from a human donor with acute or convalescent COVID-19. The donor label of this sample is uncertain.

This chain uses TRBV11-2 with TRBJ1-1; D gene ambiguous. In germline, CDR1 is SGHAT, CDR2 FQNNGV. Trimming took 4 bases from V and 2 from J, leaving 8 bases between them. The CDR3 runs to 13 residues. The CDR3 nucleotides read TGTGCCAGCAGCTACAGATTTAACACTGAAGCTTTCTTT. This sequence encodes CASSYRFNTEAFF.

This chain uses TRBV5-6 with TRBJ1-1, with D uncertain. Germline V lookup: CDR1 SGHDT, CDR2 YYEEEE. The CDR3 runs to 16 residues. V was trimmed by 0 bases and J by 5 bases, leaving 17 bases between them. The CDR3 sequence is CASSLERTSRLTEAFF. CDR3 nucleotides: TGTGCCAGCAGCTTGGAGAGGACTAGCCGGTTAACTGAAGCTTTCTTT.

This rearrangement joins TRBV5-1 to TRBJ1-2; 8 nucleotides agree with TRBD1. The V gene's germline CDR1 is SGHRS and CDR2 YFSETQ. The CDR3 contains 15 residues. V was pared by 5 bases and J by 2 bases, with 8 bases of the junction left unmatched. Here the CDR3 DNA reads TGCGCCAGCAGGAGATCGACAGGGGCGAACTATGGCTACACCTTC. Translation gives CASRRSTGANYGYTF.

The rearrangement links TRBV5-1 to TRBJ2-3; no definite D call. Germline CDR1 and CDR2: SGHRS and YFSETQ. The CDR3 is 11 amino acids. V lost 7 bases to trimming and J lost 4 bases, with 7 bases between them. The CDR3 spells CASGSSDTQYF. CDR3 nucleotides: TGCGCCAGCGGCTCGTCAGATACGCAGTATTTT.

DNA of the CDR3: TGCGCCAGCAGCTTGGGACGACTAGCGGGGAAGCAAGAGACCCAGTACTTC. It yields the protein CASSLGRLAGKQETQYF. J is TRBJ2-5 and V is TRBV5-1; 11 bases map to TRBD2. This CDR3 is 17 amino acids long. Germline values: CDR1 SGHRS, CDR2 YFSETQ. The V and J ends lost 0 bases and 2 bases, in that order; junction bases with no gene match: 6.

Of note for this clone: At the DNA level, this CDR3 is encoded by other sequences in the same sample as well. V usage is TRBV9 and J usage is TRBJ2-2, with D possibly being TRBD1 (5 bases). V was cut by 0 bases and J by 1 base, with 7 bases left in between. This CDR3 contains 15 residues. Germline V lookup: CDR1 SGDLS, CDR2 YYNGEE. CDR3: CASSVAGQNTGELFF. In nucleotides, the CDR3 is TGTGCCAGCAGCGTAGCAGGACAGAACACCGGGGAGCTGTTTTTT.

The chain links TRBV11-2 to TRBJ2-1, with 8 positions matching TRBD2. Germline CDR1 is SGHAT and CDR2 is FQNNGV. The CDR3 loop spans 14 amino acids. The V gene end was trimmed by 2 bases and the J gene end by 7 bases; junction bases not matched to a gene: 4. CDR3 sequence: CASSLSGSSNEQFF. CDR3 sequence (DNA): TGTGCCAGCAGCTTAAGCGGGAGTTCTAATGAGCAGTTCTTC. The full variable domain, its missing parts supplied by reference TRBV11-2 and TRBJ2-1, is EAGVAQSPRYKIIEKRQSVAFWCNPISGHATLYWYQQILGQGPKLLIQFQNNGVVDDSQLPKDRFSAERLKGVDSTLKIQPAKLEDSAVYLCASSLSGSSNEQFFGPGTRLTVL.

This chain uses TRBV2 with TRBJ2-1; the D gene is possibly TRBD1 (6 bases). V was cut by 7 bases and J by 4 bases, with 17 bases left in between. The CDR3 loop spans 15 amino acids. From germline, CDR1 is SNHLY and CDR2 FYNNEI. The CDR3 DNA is TGTGCCAGCATGAGGGAACAGGGTCTGTACAATGAGCAGTTCTTC. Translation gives CASMREQGLYNEQFF.

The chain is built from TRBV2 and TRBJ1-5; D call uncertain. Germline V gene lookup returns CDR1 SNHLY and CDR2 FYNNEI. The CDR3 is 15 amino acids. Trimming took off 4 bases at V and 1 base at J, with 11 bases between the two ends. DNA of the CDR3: TGTGCCAGCAGTGTTGGTCAGGCCAGCAATCAGCCCCAGCATTTT. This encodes CASSVGQASNQPQHF.

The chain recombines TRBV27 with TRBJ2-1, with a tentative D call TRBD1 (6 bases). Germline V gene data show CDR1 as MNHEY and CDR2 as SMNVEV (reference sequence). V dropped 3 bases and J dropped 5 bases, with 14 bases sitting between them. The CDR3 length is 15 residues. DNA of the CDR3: TGTGCCAGCAGTTTGGGACCCAACAGGGACAATGAGCAGTTCTTC. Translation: CASSLGPNRDNEQFF.

The CDR3 DNA reads as TGTGCCAGCAGCTCCCCCCAGGGACACTGGACCGATGAGCAGTTCTTC. Translated, it gives CASSSPQGHWTDEQFF. The genes are TRBV7-2 and TRBJ2-1; TRBD1 is a possible D gene (6 bases). There are 16 residues in the CDR3. The V gene lost 4 bases and the J gene lost 8 bases, with 21 bases spanning the gap. From germline, CDR1 is SGHTA and CDR2 FQGNSA.

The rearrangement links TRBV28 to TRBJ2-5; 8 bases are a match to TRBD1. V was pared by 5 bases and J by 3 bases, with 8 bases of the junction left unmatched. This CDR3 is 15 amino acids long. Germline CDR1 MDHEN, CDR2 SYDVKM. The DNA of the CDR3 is TGTGCCAGCAGTCCCGCCAGGACAGGGAAAGAGACCCAGTACTTC. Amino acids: CASSPARTGKETQYF.

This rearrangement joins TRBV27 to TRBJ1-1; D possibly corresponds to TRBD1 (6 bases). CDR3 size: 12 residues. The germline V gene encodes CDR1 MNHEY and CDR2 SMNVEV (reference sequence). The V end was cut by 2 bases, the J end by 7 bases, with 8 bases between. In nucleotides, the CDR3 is TGTGCCAGCAGTTTAACAGGGCTTGAAGCTTTCTTT. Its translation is CASSLTGLEAFF.

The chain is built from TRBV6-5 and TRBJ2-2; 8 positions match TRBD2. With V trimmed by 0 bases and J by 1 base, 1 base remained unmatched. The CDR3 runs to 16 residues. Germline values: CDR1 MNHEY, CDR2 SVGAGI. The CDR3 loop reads CASSYSLAGNTGELFF. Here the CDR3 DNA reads TGTGCCAGCAGTTACTCGCTAGCGGGGAACACCGGGGAGCTGTTTTTT.

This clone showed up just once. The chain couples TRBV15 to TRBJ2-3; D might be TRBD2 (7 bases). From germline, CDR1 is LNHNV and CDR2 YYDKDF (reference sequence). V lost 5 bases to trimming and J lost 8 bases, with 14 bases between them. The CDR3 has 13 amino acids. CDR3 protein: CATSGGADITQYF. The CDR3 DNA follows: TGTGCCACCAGCGGGGGGGCCGATATTACGCAGTATTTT.

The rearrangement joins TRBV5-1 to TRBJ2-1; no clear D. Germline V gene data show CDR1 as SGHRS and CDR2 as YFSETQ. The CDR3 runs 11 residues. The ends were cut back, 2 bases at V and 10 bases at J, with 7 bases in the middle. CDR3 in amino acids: CASSFESEQFF. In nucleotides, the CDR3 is TGCGCCAGCAGCTTTGAGAGCGAGCAGTTCTTC.

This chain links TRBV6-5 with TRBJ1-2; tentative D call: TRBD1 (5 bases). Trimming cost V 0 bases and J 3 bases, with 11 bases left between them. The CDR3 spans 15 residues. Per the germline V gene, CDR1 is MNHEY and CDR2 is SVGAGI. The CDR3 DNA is TGTGCCAGCAGTTACTCCGGGAGGGGCGACTATGGCTACACCTTC. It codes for CASSYSGRGDYGYTF.

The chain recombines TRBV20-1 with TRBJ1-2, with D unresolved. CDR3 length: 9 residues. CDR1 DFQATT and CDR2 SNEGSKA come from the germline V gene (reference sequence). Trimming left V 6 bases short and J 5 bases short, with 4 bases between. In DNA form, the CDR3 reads TGCAGTGCCGCGTATGGCTACACCTTC. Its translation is CSAAYGYTF.

This CDR3 reads CASSGGFGETQYF. The CDR3 nucleotides are TGTGCCAGTAGTGGGGGGTTCGGGGAGACCCAGTACTTC. The chain employs TRBV19 and TRBJ2-5; D possibly corresponds to TRBD2 (6 bases). Trimming stripped 5 bases from V and 5 bases from J, with 12 bases between. The length of the CDR3 is 13 residues. The germline CDR1 and CDR2 sequences are LNHDA and SQIVND (reference sequence).

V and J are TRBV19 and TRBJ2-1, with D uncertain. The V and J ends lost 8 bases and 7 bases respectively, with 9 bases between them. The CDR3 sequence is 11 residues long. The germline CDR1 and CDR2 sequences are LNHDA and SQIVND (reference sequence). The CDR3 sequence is CASSNLNEQFF. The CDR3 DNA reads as TGTGCCAGTTCTAATCTGAATGAGCAGTTCTTC.

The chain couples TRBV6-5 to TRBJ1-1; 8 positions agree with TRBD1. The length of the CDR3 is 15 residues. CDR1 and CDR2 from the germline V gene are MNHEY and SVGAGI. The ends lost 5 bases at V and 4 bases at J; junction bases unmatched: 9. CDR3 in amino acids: CASSQGGTGGTEAFF. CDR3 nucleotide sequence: TGTGCCAGCAGTCAGGGGGGAACAGGGGGCACTGAAGCTTTCTTT.

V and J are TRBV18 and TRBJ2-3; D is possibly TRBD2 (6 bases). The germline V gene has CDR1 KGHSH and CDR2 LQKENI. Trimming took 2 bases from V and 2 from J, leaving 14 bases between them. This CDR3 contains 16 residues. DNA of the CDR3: TGTGCCAGCTCACCAGACGGGGGTCGCATCACAGATACGCAGTATTTT. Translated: CASSPDGGRITDTQYF.

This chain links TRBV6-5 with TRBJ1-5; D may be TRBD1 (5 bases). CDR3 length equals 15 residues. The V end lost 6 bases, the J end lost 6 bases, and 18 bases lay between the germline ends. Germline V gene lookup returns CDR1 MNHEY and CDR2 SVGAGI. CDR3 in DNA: TGTGCCAGCAGCCGACTAGAGGGGTCGGCTCAGCCCCAGCATTTT. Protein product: CASSRLEGSAQPQHF.

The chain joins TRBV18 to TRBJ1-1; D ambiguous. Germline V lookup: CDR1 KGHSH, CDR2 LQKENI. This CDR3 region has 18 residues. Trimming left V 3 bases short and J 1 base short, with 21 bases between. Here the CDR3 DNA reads TGTGCCAGCTCACCTAGATCTACCTGGGGTGGGAGGAACACTGAAGCTTTCTTT. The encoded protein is CASSPRSTWGGRNTEAFF.

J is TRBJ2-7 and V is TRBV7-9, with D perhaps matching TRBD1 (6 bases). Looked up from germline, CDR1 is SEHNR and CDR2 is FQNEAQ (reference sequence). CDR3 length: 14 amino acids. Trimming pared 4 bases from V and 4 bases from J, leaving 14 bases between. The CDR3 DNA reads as TGTGCCAGCAGCTCCTACAGGGTTGGGTACGAGCAGTACTTC. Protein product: CASSSYRVGYEQYF.

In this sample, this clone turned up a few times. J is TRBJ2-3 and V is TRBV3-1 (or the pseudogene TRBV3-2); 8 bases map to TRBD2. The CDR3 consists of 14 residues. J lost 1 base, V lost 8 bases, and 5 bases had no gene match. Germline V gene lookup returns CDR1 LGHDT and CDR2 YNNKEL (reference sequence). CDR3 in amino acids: CASEHGGGTDTQYF. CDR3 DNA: TGTGCCAGCGAGCACGGGGGGGGCACAGATACGCAGTATTTT.

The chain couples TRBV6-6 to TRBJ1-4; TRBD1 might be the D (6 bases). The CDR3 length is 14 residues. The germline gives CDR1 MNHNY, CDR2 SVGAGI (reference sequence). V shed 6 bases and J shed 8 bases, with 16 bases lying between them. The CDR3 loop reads CASRTSGDGEKLFF. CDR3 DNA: TGTGCCAGCAGAACATCAGGGGACGGGGAAAAACTGTTTTTT.

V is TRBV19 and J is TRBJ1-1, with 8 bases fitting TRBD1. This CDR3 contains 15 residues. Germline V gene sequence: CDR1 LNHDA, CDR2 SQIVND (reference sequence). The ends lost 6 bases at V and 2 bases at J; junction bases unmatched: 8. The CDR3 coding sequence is TGTGCCAGTAGCAAAGTCGGACAGGGAAACACTGAAGCTTTCTTT. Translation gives CASSKVGQGNTEAFF.

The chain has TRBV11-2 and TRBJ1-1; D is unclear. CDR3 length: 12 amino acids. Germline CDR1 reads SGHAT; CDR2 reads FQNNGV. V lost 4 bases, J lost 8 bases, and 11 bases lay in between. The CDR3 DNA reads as TGTGCCAGCAGCTCCCCCTCCCGGGAAGCTTTCTTT. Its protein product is CASSSPSREAFF.

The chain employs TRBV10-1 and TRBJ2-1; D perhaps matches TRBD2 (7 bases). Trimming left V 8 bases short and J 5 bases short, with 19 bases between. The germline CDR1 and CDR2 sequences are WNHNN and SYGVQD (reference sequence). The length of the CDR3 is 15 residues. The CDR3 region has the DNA TGCGCCAGCGGGGGGGCGGGGAGCCCCAACAATGAGCAGTTCTTC. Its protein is CASGGAGSPNNEQFF.

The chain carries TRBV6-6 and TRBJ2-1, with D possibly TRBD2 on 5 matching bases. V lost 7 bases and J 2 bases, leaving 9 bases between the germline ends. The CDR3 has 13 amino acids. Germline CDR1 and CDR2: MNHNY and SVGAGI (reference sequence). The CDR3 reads CASTFGTYNEQFF. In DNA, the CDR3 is TGTGCCAGCACCTTCGGGACCTACAATGAGCAGTTCTTC.